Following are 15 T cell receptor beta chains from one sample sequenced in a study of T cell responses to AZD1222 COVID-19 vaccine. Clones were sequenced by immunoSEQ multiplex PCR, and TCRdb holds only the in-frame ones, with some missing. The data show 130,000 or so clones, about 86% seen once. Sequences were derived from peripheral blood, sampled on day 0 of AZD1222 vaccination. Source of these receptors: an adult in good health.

CDR3 DNA sequence: TGCGCCAGCAGTGAGGGGCCGAGGGATAGCAATCAGCCCCAGCATTTT. This sequence encodes CASSEGPRDSNQPQHF. The chain carries TRBV10-2 and TRBJ1-5; no clear D. Germline V gene data show CDR1 as WSHSY and CDR2 as SAAADI. Trimming shortened V by 2 bases and J by 0 bases, and 11 bases separated the two germline ends. The CDR3 runs to 16 residues.

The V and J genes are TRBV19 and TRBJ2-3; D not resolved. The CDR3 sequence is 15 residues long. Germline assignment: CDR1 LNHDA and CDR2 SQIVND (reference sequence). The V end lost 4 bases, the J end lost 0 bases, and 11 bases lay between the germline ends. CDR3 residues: CASSTGSASTDTQYF. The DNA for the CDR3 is TGTGCCAGTAGTACGGGCAGCGCTAGCACAGATACGCAGTATTTT.

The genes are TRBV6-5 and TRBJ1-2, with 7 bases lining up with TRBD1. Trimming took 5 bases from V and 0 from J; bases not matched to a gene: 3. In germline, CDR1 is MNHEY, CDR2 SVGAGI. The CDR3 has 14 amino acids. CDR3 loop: CASSQGDTNYGYTF. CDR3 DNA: TGTGCCAGCAGTCAGGGGGACACTAACTATGGCTACACCTTC.

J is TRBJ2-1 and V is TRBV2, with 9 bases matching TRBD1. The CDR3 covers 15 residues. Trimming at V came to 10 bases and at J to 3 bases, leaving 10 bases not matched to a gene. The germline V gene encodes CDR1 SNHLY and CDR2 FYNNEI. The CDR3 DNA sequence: TGTGCCACCACAACCGGGGACAGGGTCTACAATGAGCAGTTCTTC. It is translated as CATTTGDRVYNEQFF.

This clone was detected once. CDR3 residues: CSVEAGTYEQYF. In DNA, the CDR3 is TGCAGCGTTGAGGCGGGTACCTACGAGCAGTACTTC. The V gene is TRBV29-1, the J gene TRBJ2-7; tentative D call: TRBD2 (5 bases). Germline CDR1 reads SQVTM; CDR2 reads ANQGSEA. V was shortened by 3 bases and J by 2 bases, with 8 bases between the two germline ends. The CDR3 is made up of 12 amino acids.

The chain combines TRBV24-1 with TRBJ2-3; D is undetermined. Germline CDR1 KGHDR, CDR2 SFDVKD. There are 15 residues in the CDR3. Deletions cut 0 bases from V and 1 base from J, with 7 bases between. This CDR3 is CATSDLHGGTDTQYF. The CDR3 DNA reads TGTGCCACCAGTGATTTGCATGGAGGCACAGATACGCAGTATTTT.

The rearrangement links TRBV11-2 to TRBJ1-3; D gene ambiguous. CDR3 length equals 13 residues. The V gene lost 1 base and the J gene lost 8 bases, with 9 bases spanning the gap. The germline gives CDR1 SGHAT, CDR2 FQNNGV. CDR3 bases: TGTGCCAGCAGCTTAGTTTTTTGGGACACCATATATTTT. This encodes CASSLVFWDTIYF.

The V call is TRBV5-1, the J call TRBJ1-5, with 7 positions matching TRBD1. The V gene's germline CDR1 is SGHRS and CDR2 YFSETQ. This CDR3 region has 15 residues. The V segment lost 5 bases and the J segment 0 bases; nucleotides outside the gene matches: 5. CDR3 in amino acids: CASSSTGDSNQPQHF. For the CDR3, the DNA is TGCGCCAGCAGTAGCACAGGGGATAGCAATCAGCCCCAGCATTTT.

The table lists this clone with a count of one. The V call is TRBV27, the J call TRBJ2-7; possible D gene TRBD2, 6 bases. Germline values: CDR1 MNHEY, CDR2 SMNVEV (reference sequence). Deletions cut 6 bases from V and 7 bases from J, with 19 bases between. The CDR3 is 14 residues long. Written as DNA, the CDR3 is TGTGCCAGCAGGTACCGGGACTCCGACCTAGAGCAGTACTTC. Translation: CASRYRDSDLEQYF.

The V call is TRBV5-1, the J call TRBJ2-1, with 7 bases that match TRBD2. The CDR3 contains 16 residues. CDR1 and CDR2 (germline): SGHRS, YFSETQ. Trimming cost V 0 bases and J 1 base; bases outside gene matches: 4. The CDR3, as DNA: TGCGCCAGCAGCTTGGGTGCGGGAGTTTCCTACAATGAGCAGTTCTTC. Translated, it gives CASSLGAGVSYNEQFF. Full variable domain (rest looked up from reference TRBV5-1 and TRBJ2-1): KAGVTQTPRYLIKTRGQQVTLSCSPISGHRSVSWYQQTPGQGLQFLFEYFSETQRNKGNFPGRFSGRQFSNSRSEMNVSTLELGDSALYLCASSLGAGVSYNEQFFGPGTRLTVL.

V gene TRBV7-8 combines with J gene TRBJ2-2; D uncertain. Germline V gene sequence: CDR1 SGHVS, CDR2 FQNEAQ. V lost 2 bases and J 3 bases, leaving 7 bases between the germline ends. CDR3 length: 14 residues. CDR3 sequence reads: CASSLSPYTGELFF. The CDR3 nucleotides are TGTGCCAGCAGCTTATCCCCCTACACCGGGGAGCTGTTTTTT. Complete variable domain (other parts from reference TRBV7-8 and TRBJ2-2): GAGVSQSPRYKVAKRGQDVALRCDPISGHVSLFWYQQALGQGPEFLTYFQNEAQLDKSGLPSDRFFAERPEGSVSTLKIQRTQQEDSAVYLCASSLSPYTGELFFGEGSRLTVL.

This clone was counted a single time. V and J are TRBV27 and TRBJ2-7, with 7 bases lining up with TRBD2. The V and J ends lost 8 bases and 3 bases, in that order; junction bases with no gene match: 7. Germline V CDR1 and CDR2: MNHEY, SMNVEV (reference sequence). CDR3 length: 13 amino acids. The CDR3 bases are TGTGCCAGCGGCTGGGGACTAATCTACGAGCAGTACTTC. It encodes CASGWGLIYEQYF.

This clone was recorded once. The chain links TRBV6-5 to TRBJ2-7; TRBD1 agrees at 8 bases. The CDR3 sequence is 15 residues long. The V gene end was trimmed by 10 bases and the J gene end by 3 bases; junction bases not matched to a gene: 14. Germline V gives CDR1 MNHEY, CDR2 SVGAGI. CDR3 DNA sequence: TGTGCCACAAGATACACCGGACAGGGTGACTACGAGCAGTACTTC. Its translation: CATRYTGQGDYEQYF.

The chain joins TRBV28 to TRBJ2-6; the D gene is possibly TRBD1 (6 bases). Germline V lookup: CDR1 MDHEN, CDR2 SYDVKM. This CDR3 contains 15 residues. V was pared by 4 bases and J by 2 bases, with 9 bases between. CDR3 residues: CASSSQGTGANVLTF. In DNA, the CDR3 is TGTGCCAGCAGTTCACAGGGTACTGGGGCCAACGTCCTGACTTTC.

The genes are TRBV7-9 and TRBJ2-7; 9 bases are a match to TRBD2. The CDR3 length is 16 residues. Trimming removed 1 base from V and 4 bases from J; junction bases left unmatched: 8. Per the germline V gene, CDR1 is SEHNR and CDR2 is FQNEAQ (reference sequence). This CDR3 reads CASSLGSVSGSYEQYF. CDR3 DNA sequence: TGTGCCAGCAGCTTAGGATCGGTTAGCGGGAGTTACGAGCAGTACTTC.